A single sample gave rise to the 21 T cell receptor beta chains below, sequenced in a study of blood T cell repertoires in COVID-19. Clones were read by immunoSEQ multiplex PCR, and TCRdb kept only the in-frame ones, dropping some. Here the sample spans about 430,000 clones, roughly 90% being singletons. The sample consisted of PBMCs or T cells enriched from blood (not recorded which). Receptor source: a woman aged 25 to 39 with acute COVID-19.

The chain couples TRBV5-1 to TRBJ1-1; no definite D call. In germline, CDR1 is SGHRS, CDR2 YFSETQ. Trimming removed 0 bases from V and 1 base from J, with 13 bases in between. The CDR3 covers 16 residues. This CDR3 reads CASSLGIETKNTEAFF. The CDR3 nucleotides read TGCGCCAGCAGCTTGGGAATAGAGACAAAGAACACTGAAGCTTTCTTT.

This chain uses TRBV7-9 with TRBJ2-3; D might be TRBD1 (6 bases). CDR1 is SEHNR and CDR2 is FQNEAQ in the germline V gene (reference sequence). This CDR3 contains 15 residues. V was clipped by 5 bases and J by 2 bases, with 14 bases between them. The CDR3 sequence is CASSGIGQLTDTQYF. DNA for the CDR3: TGTGCCAGCAGCGGAATCGGACAGCTCACAGATACGCAGTATTTT.

This chain connects TRBV4-3 to TRBJ2-1, with 10 bases identical to TRBD1. The V gene's germline CDR1 is LGHNA and CDR2 YSLEER. With 3 bases clipped from V and 7 bases from J, the junction kept 9 bases outside the gene matches. The CDR3 is made up of 16 amino acids. CDR3 sequence: CASSQARDRGANEQFF. DNA of the CDR3: TGCGCCAGCAGCCAGGCTCGGGACAGGGGTGCTAATGAGCAGTTCTTC.

The V and J genes are TRBV9 and TRBJ2-1; D might be TRBD2 (5 bases). CDR3 length equals 14 residues. Germline values: CDR1 SGDLS, CDR2 YYNGEE. Trimming removed 3 bases from V and 6 bases from J, with 13 bases in between. The CDR3 sequence: CASSGAARGNEQFF. CDR3 nucleotides: TGTGCCAGCAGCGGTGCGGCTCGGGGCAATGAGCAGTTCTTC.

V and J are TRBV11-1 and TRBJ2-1; TRBD2 aligns across 10 bases. This CDR3 region has 15 residues. The V and J ends lost 4 bases and 5 bases, in that order; junction bases with no gene match: 5. Germline values: CDR1 SGHAT, CDR2 FQDESV (reference sequence). Here the CDR3 reads CASSWGLATNNEQFF. In nucleotides, the CDR3 is TGTGCCAGCAGCTGGGGACTAGCGACTAACAATGAGCAGTTCTTC.

This clone was seen once. The J gene is TRBJ2-7, the V gene TRBV11-2; D remains unclear. Germline CDR1 SGHAT, CDR2 FQNNGV. V was clipped by 1 base and J by 0 bases, with 10 bases between them. The CDR3 loop spans 15 amino acids. The CDR3 loop reads CASSLGPERSYEQYF. Written as DNA, the CDR3 is TGTGCCAGCAGCTTAGGTCCGGAGCGCTCCTACGAGCAGTACTTC.

This clone was counted only a few times. In DNA, the CDR3 is TGTGCCAGCAGTCCAGACCCGGGGTTTAGACGCAATCAGCCCCAGCATTTT. The encoded protein is CASSPDPGFRRNQPQHF. J is TRBJ1-5 and V is TRBV21-1. TRBV21-1 counts as a pseudogene. CDR3 size: 17 residues.

This chain connects TRBV19 to TRBJ2-1; the D gene is possibly TRBD1 (5 bases). The CDR3 has 15 amino acids. Germline CDR1 and CDR2: LNHDA and SQIVND (reference sequence). Trimming left V 1 base short and J 12 bases short, with 19 bases between. The CDR3 loop reads CASSIGRVGQGRQFF. The DNA of the CDR3 is TGTGCCAGTAGTATAGGCAGGGTTGGCCAGGGAAGGCAGTTCTTC.

The chain combines TRBV29-1 with TRBJ2-3; maybe TRBD2 (5 bases). With 4 bases removed from V and 0 bases from J, the gap between germline ends came to 11 bases. Germline lookup yields CDR1 SQVTM and CDR2 ANQGSEA. The CDR3 runs 14 residues. The CDR3 DNA reads as TGCAGCGTTGTAACGGGAATTAGCACAGATACGCAGTATTTT. Its protein is CSVVTGISTDTQYF.

CDR3 in DNA: TGTGCCAGTATATTCGGGAACACTGAAGCTTTCTTT. Its translation is CASIFGNTEAFF. V is TRBV19 and J is TRBJ1-1; D unclear. Looked up from germline, CDR1 is LNHDA and CDR2 is SQIVND (reference sequence). The germline V and J ends were trimmed by 7 bases and 1 base, with 7 bases remaining between them. This CDR3 region has 12 residues.

This chain connects TRBV25-1 to TRBJ1-1; maybe TRBD1 (5 bases). CDR3 length: 13 amino acids. Germline V lookup: CDR1 MGHDK, CDR2 SYGVNS. V was shortened by 6 bases and J by 6 bases, with 14 bases between the two germline ends. The CDR3 DNA reads as TGTGCCAGCAGCCCCTCGCGGGGGGCTGAAGCTTTCTTT. Translating gives CASSPSRGAEAFF.

The gene calls are TRBV30 and TRBJ2-7; the D gene is possibly TRBD1 (6 bases). This CDR3 has 12 amino acids. Trimming removed 5 bases from V and 0 bases from J, with 8 bases in between. Germline loops: CDR1 GTSNPN, CDR2 SVGIG (reference sequence). The CDR3 nucleotides are TGTGCCTGGGGGGGCGACTCCTACGAGCAGTACTTC. As protein: CAWGGDSYEQYF.

The chain has TRBV7-9 and TRBJ1-2, with D possibly matching TRBD1 (5 bases). V lost 1 base to trimming and J lost 8 bases, with 11 bases between them. This CDR3 spans 13 amino acids. Germline V gives CDR1 SEHNR, CDR2 FQNEAQ (reference sequence). The CDR3: CASSLEGPLGYTF. CDR3 sequence (DNA): TGTGCCAGCAGCTTAGAGGGGCCTCTGGGCTACACCTTC.

CDR3 coding DNA: TGTGCCAGTAGTATCTTTGCGGGGGGAGGCACAGATACGCAGTATTTT. As protein: CASSIFAGGGTDTQYF. The gene calls are TRBV19 and TRBJ2-3; 8 bases map to TRBD2. Looked up from germline, CDR1 is LNHDA and CDR2 is SQIVND (reference sequence). The CDR3 contains 16 residues. V shed 3 bases and J 1 base; nucleotides not matched to a gene: 6.

CDR3 residues: CASSLKGAGEKLFF. The CDR3 DNA reads as TGTGCCAGCAGCTTGAAAGGGGCCGGTGAAAAACTGTTTTTT. V is TRBV5-4 and J is TRBJ1-4; a possible D gene is TRBD1 (5 bases). Per germline, CDR1 SGHNT and CDR2 YYREEE (reference sequence). The CDR3 covers 14 residues. Trimming pared 1 base from V and 7 bases from J, leaving 11 bases between.

V is TRBV7-2 and J is TRBJ1-4; TRBD1 matches at 9 bases. In germline, CDR1 is SGHTA, CDR2 FQGNSA. J was trimmed by 7 bases and V by 2 bases; bases with no gene match: 14. This CDR3 has 18 amino acids. The CDR3 here is CASSLNRRGQGFGEKLFF. In nucleotides, the CDR3 is TGTGCCAGCAGCTTAAACCGTAGAGGACAGGGGTTCGGTGAAAAACTGTTTTTT.

The gene calls are TRBV5-1 and TRBJ1-2; 9 nucleotides align to TRBD1. The CDR3 is made up of 15 amino acids. CDR1 SGHRS and CDR2 YFSETQ come from the germline V gene. Trimming cost V 0 bases and J 6 bases; bases outside gene matches: 6. CDR3 DNA sequence: TGCGCCAGCAGCTTGGCTGGACAGGGGAGGGATGGCTACACCTTC. This encodes CASSLAGQGRDGYTF.

V usage is TRBV3-1 (or the pseudogene TRBV3-2) and J usage is TRBJ2-3; 7 bases line up with TRBD2. The ends lost 4 bases at V and 0 bases at J; junction bases unmatched: 4. CDR1 is LGHDT and CDR2 is YNNKEL in the germline V gene (reference sequence). The CDR3 totals 15 residues. Here the CDR3 reads CASSRTSASTDTQYF. The DNA for the CDR3 is TGTGCCAGCAGCCGTACTAGCGCCAGCACAGATACGCAGTATTTT.

The rearrangement uses TRBV7-6 and TRBJ2-1; 7 nucleotides match TRBD2. The CDR3 spans 13 residues. J was trimmed by 9 bases and V by 5 bases; bases with no gene match: 7. Germline assignment: CDR1 SGHVS and CDR2 FNYEAQ. The CDR3 DNA sequence: TGTGCCAGCAGCAGAAACCCGGGGGGTGAGCAGTTCTTC. It encodes CASSRNPGGEQFF.

The chain's CDR3 is CASSLGSSGSYEQYF. The CDR3, as DNA: TGTGCCAGCAGCTTAGGGTCTAGCGGGAGCTACGAGCAGTACTTC. The chain carries TRBV7-3 and TRBJ2-7, with 10 bases that match TRBD2. The V gene's germline CDR1 is SGHTA and CDR2 FQGTGA. V lost 2 bases to trimming and J lost 3 bases; unmatched junction nucleotides: 4. This CDR3 contains 15 residues.

This chain uses TRBV29-1 with TRBJ1-1; perhaps TRBD1 as D (5 bases). Germline-derived CDR1 and CDR2 are SQVTM and ANQGSEA. Trimming stripped 3 bases from V and 3 bases from J, with 14 bases between. The CDR3 covers 14 residues. CDR3 sequence: CSVEWRLRDTEAFF. The CDR3 nucleotides are TGCAGCGTTGAGTGGCGCCTCAGGGACACTGAAGCTTTCTTT. Using reference TRBV29-1 and TRBJ1-1 for the parts outside the CDR3, the full variable domain is SAVISQKPSRDICQRGTSLTIQCQVDSQVTMMFWYRQQPGQSLTLIATANQGSEATYESGFVIDKFPISRPNLTFSTLTVSNMSPEDSSIYLCSVEWRLRDTEAFFGQGTRLTVV.